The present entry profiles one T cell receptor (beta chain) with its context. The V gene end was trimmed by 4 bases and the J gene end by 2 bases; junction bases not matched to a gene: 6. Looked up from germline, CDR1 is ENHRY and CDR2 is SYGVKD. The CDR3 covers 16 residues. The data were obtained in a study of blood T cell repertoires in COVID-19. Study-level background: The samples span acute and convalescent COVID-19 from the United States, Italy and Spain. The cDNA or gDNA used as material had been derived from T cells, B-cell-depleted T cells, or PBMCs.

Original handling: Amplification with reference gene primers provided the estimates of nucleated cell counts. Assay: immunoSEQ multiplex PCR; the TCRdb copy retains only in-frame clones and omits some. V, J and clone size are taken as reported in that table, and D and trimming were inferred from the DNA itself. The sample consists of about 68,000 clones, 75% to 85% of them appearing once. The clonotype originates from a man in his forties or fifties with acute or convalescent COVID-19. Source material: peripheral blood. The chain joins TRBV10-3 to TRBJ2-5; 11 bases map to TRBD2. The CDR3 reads CAISVASGGSQETQYF. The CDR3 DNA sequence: TGTGCCATCAGTGTTGCTAGCGGGGGGTCGCAAGAGACCCAGTACTTC.